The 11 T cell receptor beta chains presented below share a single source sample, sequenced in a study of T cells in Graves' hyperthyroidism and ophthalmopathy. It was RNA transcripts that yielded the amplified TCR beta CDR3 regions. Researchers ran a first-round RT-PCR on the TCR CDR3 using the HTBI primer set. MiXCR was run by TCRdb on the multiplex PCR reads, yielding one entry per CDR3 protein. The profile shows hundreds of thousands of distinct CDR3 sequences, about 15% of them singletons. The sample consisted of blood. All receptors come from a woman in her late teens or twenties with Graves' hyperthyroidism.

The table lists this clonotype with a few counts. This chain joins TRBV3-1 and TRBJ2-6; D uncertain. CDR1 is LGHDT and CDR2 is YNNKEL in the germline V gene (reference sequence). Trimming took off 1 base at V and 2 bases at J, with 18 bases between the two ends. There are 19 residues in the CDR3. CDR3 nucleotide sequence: TGTGCCAGCAGCCAAGGCAGTAAATGGCGTCACACTGGGGCCAACGTCCTGACTTTC. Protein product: CASSQGSKWRHTGANVLTF. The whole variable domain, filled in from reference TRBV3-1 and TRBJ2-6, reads DTAVSQTPKYLVTQMGNDKSIKCEQNLGHDTMYWYKQDSKKFLKIMFSYNNKELIINETVPNRFSPKSPDKAHLNLHINSLELGDSAVYFCASSQGSKWRHTGANVLTFGAGSRLTVL.

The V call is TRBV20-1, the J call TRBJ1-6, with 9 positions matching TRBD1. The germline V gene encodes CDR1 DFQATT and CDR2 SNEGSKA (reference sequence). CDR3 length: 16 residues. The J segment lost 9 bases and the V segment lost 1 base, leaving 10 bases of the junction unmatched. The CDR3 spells CSARVGTGKGGSPLHF. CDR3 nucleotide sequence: TGCAGTGCTAGAGTTGGGACAGGGAAGGGAGGTTCACCCCTCCACTTT.

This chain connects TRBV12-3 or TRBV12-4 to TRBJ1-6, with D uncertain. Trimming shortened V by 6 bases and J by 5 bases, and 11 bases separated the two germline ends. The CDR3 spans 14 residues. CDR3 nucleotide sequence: TGTGCCAGCAGCCGGGCAGGCGATAATTCACCCCTCCACTTT. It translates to CASSRAGDNSPLHF.

The CDR3 reads CASSSTGSNYGYTF. CDR3 DNA sequence: TGTGCCAGCAGTTCGACAGGGTCTAACTATGGCTACACCTTC. This chain connects TRBV28 to TRBJ1-2; 7 bases match TRBD1. The CDR3 length is 14 residues. The V gene's germline CDR1 is MDHEN and CDR2 SYDVKM. The V gene end was trimmed by 4 bases and the J gene end by 0 bases; junction bases not matched to a gene: 2.

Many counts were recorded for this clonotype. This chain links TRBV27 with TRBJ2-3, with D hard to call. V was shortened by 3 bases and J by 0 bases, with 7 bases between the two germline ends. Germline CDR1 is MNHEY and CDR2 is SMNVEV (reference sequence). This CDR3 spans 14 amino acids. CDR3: CASSFLGSTDTQYF. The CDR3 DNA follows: TGTGCCAGCAGTTTCCTCGGTAGCACAGATACGCAGTATTTT.

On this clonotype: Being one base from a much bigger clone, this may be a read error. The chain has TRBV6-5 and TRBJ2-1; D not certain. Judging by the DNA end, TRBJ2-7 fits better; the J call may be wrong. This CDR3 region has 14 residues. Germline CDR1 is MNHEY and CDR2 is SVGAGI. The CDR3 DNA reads TGTGCCAGCACTTCAGCAAGCTCCTACAATGAGCAGTACTTC. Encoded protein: CASTSASSYNEQYF.

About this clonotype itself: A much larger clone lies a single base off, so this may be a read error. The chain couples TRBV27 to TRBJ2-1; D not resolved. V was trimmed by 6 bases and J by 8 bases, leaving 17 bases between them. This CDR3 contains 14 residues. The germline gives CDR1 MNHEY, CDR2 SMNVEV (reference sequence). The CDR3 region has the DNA TGTGCCAGCAGGCAGCCTCGTTTTCGCGATGAGCAGTTCTTC. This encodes CASRQPRFRDEQFF.

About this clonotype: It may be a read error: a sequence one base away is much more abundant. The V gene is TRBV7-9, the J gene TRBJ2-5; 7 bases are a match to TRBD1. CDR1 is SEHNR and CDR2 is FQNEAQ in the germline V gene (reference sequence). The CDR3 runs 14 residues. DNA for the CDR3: TGTGTCAGCAGCCCAGGGACAGCCGGAGAGACCCAGTACTTC. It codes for CVSSPGTAGETQYF.

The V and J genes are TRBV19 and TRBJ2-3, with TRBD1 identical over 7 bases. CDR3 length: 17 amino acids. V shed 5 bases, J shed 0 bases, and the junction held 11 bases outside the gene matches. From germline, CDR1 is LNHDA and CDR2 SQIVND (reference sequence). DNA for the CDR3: TGTGCCAGTAGTGCTCTTAAGGGGGCGACTAGCACAGATACGCAGTATTTT. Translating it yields CASSALKGATSTDTQYF.

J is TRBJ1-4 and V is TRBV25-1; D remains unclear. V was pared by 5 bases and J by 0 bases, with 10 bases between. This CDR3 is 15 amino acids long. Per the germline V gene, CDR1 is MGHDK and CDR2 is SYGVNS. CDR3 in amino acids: CASSRARATNEKLFF. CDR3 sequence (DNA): TGTGCCAGCAGTCGGGCACGTGCAACTAATGAAAAACTGTTTTTT.

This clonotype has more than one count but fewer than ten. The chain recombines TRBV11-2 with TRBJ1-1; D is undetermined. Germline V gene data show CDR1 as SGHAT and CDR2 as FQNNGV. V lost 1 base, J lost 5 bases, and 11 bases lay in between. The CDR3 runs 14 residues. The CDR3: CASSLVPTGTEAFF. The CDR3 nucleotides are TGTGCCAGCAGCTTAGTTCCTACGGGGACTGAAGCTTTCTTT. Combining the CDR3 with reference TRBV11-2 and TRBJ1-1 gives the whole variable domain EAGVAQSPRYKIIEKRQSVAFWCNPISGHATLYWYQQILGQGPKLLIQFQNNGVVDDSQLPKDRFSAERLKGVDSTLKIQPAKLEDSAVYLCASSLVPTGTEAFFGQGTRLTVV.